This paragraph reports one TCR beta chain. CDR1 SGHAT and CDR2 FQNNGV come from the germline V gene. The CDR3 is 14 amino acids. V was shortened by 4 bases and J by 1 base, with 10 bases between the two germline ends. This sample was included in a study of somatic mutations in cytotoxic T cells in rheumatoid arthritis. Study context: Patient blood (about 29 ml EDTA) was drawn right after diagnosis, before any treatment.

Repertoires were generated with immunoSEQ multiplex PCR, while TCRdb's copy carries only in-frame clones and drops some. The sample records roughly 18,000 clones, approximately 82% being singletons. Material for sequencing was CD8+ T cells sorted from blood. The chain couples TRBV11-2 to TRBJ1-1; a possible D gene is TRBD1 (5 bases). The origin of this receptor is a man aged 18 to 29 with rheumatoid arthritis. CDR3 nucleotides: TGTGCCAGCAGCTCAGGGACCTGGAACACTGAAGCTTTCTTT. Its protein is CASSSGTWNTEAFF.